This T cell receptor beta chain is drawn from a study of OX40 agonist ivuxolimab in advanced cancers. Study information: Around 40% of patients had received prior checkpoint inhibitor therapy. Study-wide findings and caveats: Relative to CD4+, CD8+ T cells held more expanded clones on average. The antigen specificity of the peripheral T cells (those that were expanded) was not determined.

Excluded were patients having autoimmune disease history or systemic immunosuppression. In its sample, this clone was seen once. Its matching antigen is unknown. The germline gives CDR1 SGHTA, CDR2 FQGTGA. The CDR3 runs to 15 residues. V lost 2 bases and J 5 bases, leaving 10 bases between the germline ends. Data came from immunoSEQ multiplex PCR; TCRdb stores just in-frame clones and leaves some out. The sample consists of under 100,000 clones, roughly 88% of them appearing once. This TCR derives from an adult with an advanced solid tumor such as melanoma, head and neck, liver or kidney cancer. Sequencing used CD4+ or CD8+ T cells sorted from blood, obtained in a trial of the OX40 agonist ivuxolimab. The chain links TRBV7-3 to TRBJ2-6; D is unclear. CDR3 sequence reads: CASSLGVNWANVLTF. Here the CDR3 DNA reads TGTGCCAGCAGCTTAGGGGTCAACTGGGCCAACGTCCTGACTTTC. The complete variable domain, with remaining parts taken from reference TRBV7-3 and TRBJ2-6, reads GAGVSQTPSNKVTEKGKYVELRCDPISGHTALYWYRQSLGQGPEFLIYFQGTGAADDSGLPNDRFFAVRPEGSVSTLKIQRTERGDSAVYLCASSLGVNWANVLTFGAGSRLTVL.